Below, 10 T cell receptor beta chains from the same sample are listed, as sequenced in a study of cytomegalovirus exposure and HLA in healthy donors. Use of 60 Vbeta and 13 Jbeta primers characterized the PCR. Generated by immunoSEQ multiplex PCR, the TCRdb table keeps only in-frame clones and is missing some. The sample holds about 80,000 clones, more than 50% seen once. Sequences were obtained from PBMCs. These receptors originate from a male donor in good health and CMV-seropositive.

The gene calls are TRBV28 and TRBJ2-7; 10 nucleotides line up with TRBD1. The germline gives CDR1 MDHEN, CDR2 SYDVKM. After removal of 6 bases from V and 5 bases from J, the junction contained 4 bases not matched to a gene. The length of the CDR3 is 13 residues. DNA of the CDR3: TGTGCCAGCAGACGACAGGGGGCCGACGAGCAGTACTTC. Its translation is CASRRQGADEQYF.

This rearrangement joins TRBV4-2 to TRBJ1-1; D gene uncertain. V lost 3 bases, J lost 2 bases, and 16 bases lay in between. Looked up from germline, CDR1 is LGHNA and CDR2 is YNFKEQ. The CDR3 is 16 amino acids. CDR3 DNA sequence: TGTGCCAGCAGCCATAGCGCCGGGGATGGAAACACTGAAGCTTTCTTT. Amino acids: CASSHSAGDGNTEAFF.

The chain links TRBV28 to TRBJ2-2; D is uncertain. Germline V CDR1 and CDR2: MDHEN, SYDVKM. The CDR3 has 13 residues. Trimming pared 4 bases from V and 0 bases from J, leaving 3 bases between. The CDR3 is CASSYTNTGELFF. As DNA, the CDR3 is TGTGCCAGCAGTTATACGAACACCGGGGAGCTGTTTTTT.

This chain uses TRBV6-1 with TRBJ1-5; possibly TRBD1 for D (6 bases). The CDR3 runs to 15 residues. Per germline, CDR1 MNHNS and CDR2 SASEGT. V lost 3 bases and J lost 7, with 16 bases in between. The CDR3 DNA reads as TGTGCCAGCAGTGATCATCCGGGACAAGGACAGCCCCAGCATTTT. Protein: CASSDHPGQGQPQHF.

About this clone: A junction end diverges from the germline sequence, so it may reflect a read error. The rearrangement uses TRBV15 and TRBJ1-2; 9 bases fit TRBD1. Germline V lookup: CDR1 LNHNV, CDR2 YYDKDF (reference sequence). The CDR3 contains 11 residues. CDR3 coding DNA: TGTGCCACCAGATCGTTCCGGGACAGGGCCTTC. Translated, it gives CATRSFRDRAF.

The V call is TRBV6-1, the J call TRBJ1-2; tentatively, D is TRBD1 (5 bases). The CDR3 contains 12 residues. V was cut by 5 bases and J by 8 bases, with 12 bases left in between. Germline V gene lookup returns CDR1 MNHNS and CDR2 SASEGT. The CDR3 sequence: CASSNQGYGYTF. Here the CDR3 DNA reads TGTGCCAGCAGTAACCAGGGTTACGGCTACACCTTC.

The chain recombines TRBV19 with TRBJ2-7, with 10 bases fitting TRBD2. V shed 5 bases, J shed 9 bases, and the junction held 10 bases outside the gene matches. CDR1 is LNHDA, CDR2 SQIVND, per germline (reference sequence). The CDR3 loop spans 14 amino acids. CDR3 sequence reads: CASSSLAGPSVQYF. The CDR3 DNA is TGTGCCAGTAGTTCACTAGCGGGGCCTTCCGTGCAGTACTTC.

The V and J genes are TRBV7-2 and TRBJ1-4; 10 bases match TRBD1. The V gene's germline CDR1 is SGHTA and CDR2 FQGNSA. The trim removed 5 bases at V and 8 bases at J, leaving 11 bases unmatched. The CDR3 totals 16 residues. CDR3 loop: CASSSNRQGAGEKLFF. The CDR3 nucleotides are TGTGCCAGCAGCAGCAATCGACAGGGGGCAGGGGAAAAACTGTTTTTT.

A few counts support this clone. The CDR3, as DNA: TGTGCCAGCAGCTTCGAGGACAGGGGCGTATACGAGCAGTACTTC. It translates to CASSFEDRGVYEQYF. The chain is built from TRBV6-1 and TRBJ2-7; 9 positions agree with TRBD1. Germline CDR1 and CDR2: MNHNS and SASEGT. This CDR3 region has 15 residues. After removal of 6 bases from V and 4 bases from J, the junction contained 10 bases not matched to a gene.

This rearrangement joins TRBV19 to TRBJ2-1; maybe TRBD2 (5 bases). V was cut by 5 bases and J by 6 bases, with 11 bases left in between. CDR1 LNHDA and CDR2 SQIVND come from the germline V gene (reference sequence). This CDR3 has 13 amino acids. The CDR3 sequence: CASSLGSINEQFF. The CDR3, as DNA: TGTGCCAGTAGTCTAGGGAGTATCAATGAGCAGTTCTTC.